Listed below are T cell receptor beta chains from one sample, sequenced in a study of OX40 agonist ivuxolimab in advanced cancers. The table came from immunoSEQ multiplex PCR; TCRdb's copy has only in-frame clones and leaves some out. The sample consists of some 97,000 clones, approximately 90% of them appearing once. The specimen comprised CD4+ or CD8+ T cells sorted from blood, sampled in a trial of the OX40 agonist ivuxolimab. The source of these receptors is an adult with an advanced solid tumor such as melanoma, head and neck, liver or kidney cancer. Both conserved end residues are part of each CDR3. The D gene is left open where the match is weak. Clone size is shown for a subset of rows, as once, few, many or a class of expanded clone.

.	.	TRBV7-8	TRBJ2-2	CASSLDKNTGELFF	TGTGCCAGCAGCTTGGACAAGAACACCGGGGAGCTGTTTTTT
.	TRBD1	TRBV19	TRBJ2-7	CASSRQGASYEQYF	TGTGCCAGTAGTAGACAGGGGGCCTCCTACGAGCAGTACTTC
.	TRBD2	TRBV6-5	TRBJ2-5	CASSYSTSGRETQYF	TGTGCCAGCAGTTACTCGACTAGCGGGAGGGAGACCCAGTACTTC
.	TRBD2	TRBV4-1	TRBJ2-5	CASSRKPGQGTSGRASETQYF	TGCGCCAGCAGCCGAAAACCGGGACAGGGGACTAGCGGGAGAGCTTCGGAGACCCAGTACTTC
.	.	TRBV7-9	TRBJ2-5	CASSSGPPGETQYF	TGTGCCAGCAGCTCGGGCCCGCCGGGGGAGACCCAGTACTTC
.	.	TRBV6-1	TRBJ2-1	CASSDQPYNEQFF	TGTGCCAGCAGTGATCAGCCATACAATGAGCAGTTCTTC
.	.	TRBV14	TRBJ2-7	CASSTWGEQYF	TGTGCCAGCAGCACATGGGGGGAGCAGTACTTC
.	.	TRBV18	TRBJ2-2	CASSPPGTGTGELFF	TGTGCCAGCTCACCACCGGGCACAGGGACCGGGGAGCTGTTTTTT
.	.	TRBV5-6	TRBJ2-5	CASSAWATGETQYF	TGTGCCAGCAGCGCCTGGGCGACGGGAGAGACCCAGTACTTC
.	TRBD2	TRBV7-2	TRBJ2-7	CASSPGLAGFMYF	TGTGCCAGCAGCCCGGGACTAGCGGGCTTCATGTACTTC
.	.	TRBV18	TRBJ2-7	CASSPQGPPGEQYF	TGTGCCAGCTCACCCCAGGGCCCTCCGGGGGAGCAGTACTTC
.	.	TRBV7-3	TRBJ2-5	CASSLYAIQETQYF	TGTGCCAGCAGCTTATATGCTATACAAGAGACCCAGTACTTC
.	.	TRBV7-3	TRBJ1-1	CASSFRRSQGRTEAFF	TGTGCCAGCAGCTTCAGACGCTCTCAGGGGAGGACTGAAGCTTTCTTT
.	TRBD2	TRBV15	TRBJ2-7	CATSRDSGSEQYF	TGTGCCACCAGTAGGGATAGCGGGAGTGAGCAGTACTTC
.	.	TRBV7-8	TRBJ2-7	CASRGQPDGGEQYF	TGTGCCAGCAGAGGACAACCCGATGGTGGCGAGCAGTACTTC
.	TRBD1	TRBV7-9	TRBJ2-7	CASSSLGQGYEQYF	TGTGCCAGCAGCTCCCTCGGACAGGGCTACGAGCAGTACTTC
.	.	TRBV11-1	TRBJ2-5	CASRGGQVETQYF	TGTGCCAGCAGGGGGGGGCAAGTGGAGACCCAGTACTTC
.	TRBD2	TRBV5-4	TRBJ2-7	CASRRTSGSFDEQYF	TGTGCCAGCAGAAGGACTAGCGGGAGTTTCGACGAGCAGTACTTC
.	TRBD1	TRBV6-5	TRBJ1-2	CASSYTGDANYGYTF	TGTGCCAGCAGTTACACAGGGGATGCTAACTATGGCTACACCTTC
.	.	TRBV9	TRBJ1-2	CASSPDGVNYGYTF	TGTGCCAGCAGCCCGGACGGAGTCAACTATGGCTACACCTTC
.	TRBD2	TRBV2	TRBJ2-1	CASSPRGLAVGNEQFF	TGTGCCAGCAGTCCCCGGGGACTAGCCGTGGGGAATGAGCAGTTCTTC
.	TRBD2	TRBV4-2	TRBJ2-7	CASSQASGVSYEQYF	TGTGCCAGCAGCCAAGCCAGCGGGGTCTCCTACGAGCAGTACTTC
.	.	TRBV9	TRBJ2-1	CASSVLSSVGEQFF	TGTGCCAGCAGCGTCCTATCTAGCGTCGGTGAGCAGTTCTTC
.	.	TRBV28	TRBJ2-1	CASSPRTAPLNEQFF	TGTGCCAGCAGTCCCAGGACAGCTCCCTTGAATGAGCAGTTCTTC
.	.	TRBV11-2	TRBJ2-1	CASSPPTSRWRNEQFF	TGTGCCAGCAGCCCCCCGACTAGTAGGTGGCGCAATGAGCAGTTCTTC
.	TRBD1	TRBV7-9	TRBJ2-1	CASSLKPVAGGYEQFF	TGTGCCAGCAGCTTAAAACCTGTGGCAGGGGGCTATGAGCAGTTCTTC
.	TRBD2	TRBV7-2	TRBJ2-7	CASSVTSGSTYEQYF	TGTGCCAGCAGCGTAACTAGCGGGAGCACCTACGAGCAGTACTTC
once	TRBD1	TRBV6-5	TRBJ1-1	CASSYSAGGSTEAFF	TGTGCCAGCAGTTACTCGGCAGGGGGAAGCACTGAAGCTTTCTTT